This is a list of T cell receptor beta chains from one sample in a study of cytotoxic CD8 clonotypes in ibrutinib-treated CLL. The protocol was immunoSEQ multiplex PCR, while the TCRdb copy is restricted to in-frame clones and leaves out a portion. This table has more than 200,000 clones, around three quarters appearing once. This sample comprised PBMCs, obtained after 24 months of ibrutinib treatment. The receptors originated from a human donor with chronic lymphocytic leukemia. CDR3s include the opening cysteine and the closing phenylalanine or tryptophan. D genes are given only for firm matches. Size values are once, few and many counts, or a class for expanded clones, and some rows have none.

v_gene	d_gene	j_gene	abundance	CDR3aa	CDR3nt
TRBV29-1	.	TRBJ2-7	.	CSAIRDHITYEQYF	TGCAGCGCTATCCGGGACCACATAACCTACGAGCAGTACTTC
TRBV28	TRBD1	TRBJ2-7	few	CASSRTGGYEQYF	TGTGCCAGCAGTCGGACAGGGGGCTACGAGCAGTACTTC
TRBV30	TRBD1	TRBJ1-4	.	CAWRRTGRNEKLFF	TGTGCCTGGAGGCGGACAGGCCGGAATGAAAAACTGTTTTTT
TRBV19	TRBD1	TRBJ2-4	few	CASSPKTGQGKLAKNIQYF	TGTGCCAGTAGTCCAAAGACGGGACAGGGTAAATTAGCCAAAAACATTCAGTACTTC
TRBV2	TRBD1	TRBJ2-4	.	CASRRQGQAKNIQYF	TGTGCCAGCAGAAGACAGGGGCAAGCCAAAAACATTCAGTACTTC
TRBV7-9	TRBD1	TRBJ2-7	.	CASSYKTGVPKQYF	TGTGCCAGCAGCTACAAGACAGGGGTTCCTAAGCAGTACTTC
TRBV27	.	TRBJ1-4	.	CASSLRSGSTNEKLFF	TGTGCCAGCAGTCTTCGATCGGGGAGTACTAATGAAAAACTGTTTTTT
TRBV5-4	.	TRBJ2-2	few	CASSRGDANTGELFF	TGTGCCAGCAGCCGTGGGGATGCGAACACCGGGGAGCTGTTTTTT
TRBV28	TRBD2	TRBJ2-3	.	CASRGTSRNTDTQYF	TGTGCCAGCAGAGGGACTAGCCGAAACACAGATACGCAGTATTTT
TRBV4-1	.	TRBJ2-5	.	CASSRGGVETQYF	TGCGCCAGCAGCCGAGGGGGAGTGGAGACCCAGTACTTC
TRBV11-1	.	TRBJ2-2	.	CASSLAYAASNGELFF	TGTGCCAGCAGCTTAGCGTATGCAGCGTCTAACGGGGAGCTGTTTTTT
TRBV2	.	TRBJ2-7	.	CASSWTWDEQYF	TGTGCCAGCAGTTGGACCTGGGACGAGCAGTACTTC